This T cell receptor (beta chain) was sequenced during a study of lung T cells in sarcoidosis with Löfgren's syndrome (dated by TCRdb to about 2017). The study in broad terms: Sarcoidosis was characterized as a granulomatous disease that mainly affects the lungs and features an accumulation of CD4+ T cells in bronchoalveolar lavage fluid. The repertoire analyses focused on Löfgren's syndrome patients.

Taking its sample share into account, this clonotype is medium-sized (0.01 to 0.1%). Its cognate antigen has yet to be identified. Base qualities are not recorded, but no much larger clone differs from it by a single base. The study at large found these results: Sharing of TRAV12-1 and TRBV2 CDR3 motifs among multiple Lofgren's syndrome patients was reported, suggesting public CD4+ TCR repertoires. Recognition of a sarcoidosis-associated antigen was only suggested, and the antigen itself remained putative and was not identified. Analysis of alphabeta pairing showed that TRAV12-1 paired preferentially with TRBV2, and the TCRs formed by this pairing showed CDR3 homology. TRAV12-1 and TRBV2 were reported as the most expanded V gene segments in Löfgren's syndrome patients compared with control subjects.

Sequencing took place on an Illumina MiSeq. TCRdb reprocessed the public reads (quality trimming at Q25 with fastp, clone calling with MiXCR) and kept in-frame beta chains. CDR3 protein duplicates are merged, each entry listing the most common genes and DNA. In this sample the table shows 790 or so distinct CDR3 sequences, about a fifth of which occur a single time. The ten largest clones take up less than 7% of the sample. The CDR3 covers 17 residues, taking in both the cysteine and the phenylalanine. This entry keeps only the CDR3 DNA: 51 bases, framed from base 1. Ends trimmed: V by 3 bases, J by 4 bases; bases unmatched to a gene: 10. Via the germline V gene, CDR1 is LGHNA and CDR2 YNFKEQ.

The source material was CD4+ T cells from PBMCs. The chain is made from TRBV4-2 and TRBJ1-3, with TRBD1 matching 9 junction bases. The origin of this receptor is a human donor with sarcoidosis (Löfgren's syndrome or another form), or a control subject (not recorded which). The bases read TGTGCCAGCAGCCAGCGAGAGACAGGGGGACAAGGAAACACCATATATTTT. This gives the protein CASSQRETGGQGNTIYF.